Below, one T cell receptor beta chain is given with its context. What it binds is not known. The same CDR3 can be traced to other DNA sequences in this sample. Trimming pared 1 base from V and 4 bases from J, leaving 8 bases between. Germline lookup yields CDR1 SGHRS and CDR2 YFSETQ. The CDR3 covers 13 residues. This sample was included in a study of T cell responses to AZD1222 COVID-19 vaccine. Findings and limits, study-wide: Researchers report vaccine-associated CD4 TCRs spanning spike, with dominance at 160-218 and 743-854.

Assay: immunoSEQ multiplex PCR; the TCRdb copy retains only in-frame clones and omits some. The table shows more than 110,000 clones, with roughly 92% occurring only once. The TCR originated in an adult in good health. This sequence joins TRBV5-1 and TRBJ1-1; D not certain. Material: peripheral blood, obtained on day 0 of AZD1222 vaccination. As DNA, the CDR3 is TGCGCCAGCAGCTTGTCGGGTTTCACTGAAGCTTTCTTT. Translation: CASSLSGFTEAFF.